Sequencing of this TCR beta chain was carried out in a study of blood T cell repertoires in COVID-19. The germline V gene has CDR1 ENHRY and CDR2 SYGVKD. V dropped 10 bases and J dropped 7; count of bases not matched to a gene: 14. The CDR3 totals 15 residues. Cohorts were determined from participant-reported clinical history. Recovery among Cohort 3 donors was established by two negative PCRs, clearance, or symptom resolution. Some clones are missing from TCRdb's copy, which holds only in-frame ones; the method was immunoSEQ multiplex PCR. The sample lists 150,000 to 180,000 clones, under 90% seen once, with under 9.5% in the top ten.

The receptor's source is a man aged 50 to 59 who had recovered from COVID-19. The rearrangement links TRBV10-3 to TRBJ2-1, with 9 bases fitting TRBD1. The sample consisted of PBMCs or T cells enriched from blood (not recorded which). The CDR3 nucleotides are TGTGCCACTAGGACCGGGACAGGGATCGTTAATGAGCAGTTCTTC. Its translation is CATRTGTGIVNEQFF.